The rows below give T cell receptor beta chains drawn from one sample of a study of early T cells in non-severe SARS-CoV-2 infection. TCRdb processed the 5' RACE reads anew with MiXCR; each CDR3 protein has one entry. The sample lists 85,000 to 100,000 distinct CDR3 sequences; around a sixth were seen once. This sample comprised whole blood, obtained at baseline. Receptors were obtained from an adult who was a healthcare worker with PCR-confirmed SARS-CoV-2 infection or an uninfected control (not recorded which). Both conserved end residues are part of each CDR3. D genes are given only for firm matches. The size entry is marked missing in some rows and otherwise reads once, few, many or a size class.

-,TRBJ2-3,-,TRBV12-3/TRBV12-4,CASSPGVSTDTQYF,TGTGCCAGCAGCCCAGGTGTTTCCACAGATACGCAGTATTTT
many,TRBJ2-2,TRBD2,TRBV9,CASSDERTSGMAGELFF,TGTGCCAGCAGCGACGAGCGGACTAGCGGGATGGCCGGGGAGCTGTTTTTT
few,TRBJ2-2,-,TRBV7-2,CASSLAAGPGELFF,TGTGCCAGCAGCTTAGCGGCGGGGCCCGGGGAGCTGTTTTTT
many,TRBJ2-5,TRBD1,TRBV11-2,CASSLGQGQETQYF,TGTGCCAGCAGCTTAGGACAGGGCCAGGAGACCCAGTACTTC
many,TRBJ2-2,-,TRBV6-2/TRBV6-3,CASSSQTGELFF,TGTGCCAGCAGTTCACAGACCGGGGAGCTGTTTTTT
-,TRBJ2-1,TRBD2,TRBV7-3,CASSPGEAGNNEQFF,TGTGCCAGCAGCCCCGGGGAAGCGGGAAACAATGAGCAGTTCTTC
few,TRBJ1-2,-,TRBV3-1,CASSQDGINYGYTF,TGTGCCAGCAGCCAAGATGGCATTAACTATGGCTACACCTTC
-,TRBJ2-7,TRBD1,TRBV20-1,CSARHRGIGEQYF,TGCAGTGCTAGGCACAGGGGAATCGGCGAGCAGTACTTC
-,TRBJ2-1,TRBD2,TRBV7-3,CASSPRLAGYNEQFF,TGTGCCAGCAGCCCCAGACTAGCTGGGTACAATGAGCAGTTCTTC
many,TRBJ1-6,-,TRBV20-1,CSASNWAARTRGSPLHF,TGCAGTGCTAGTAATTGGGCAGCACGGACTAGGGGTTCACCCCTCCACTTT
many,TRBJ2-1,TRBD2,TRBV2,CASTIWERDRQFF,TGTGCCAGCACTATCTGGGAGCGGGATCGGCAGTTCTTC
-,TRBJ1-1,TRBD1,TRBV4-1,CASSQEVRDRGPDTEAFF,TGCGCCAGCAGCCAAGAGGTTCGGGACAGGGGGCCTGACACTGAAGCTTTCTTT
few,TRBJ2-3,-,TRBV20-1,CSARENTDTQYF,TGCAGTGCTAGAGAGAACACAGATACGCAGTATTTT
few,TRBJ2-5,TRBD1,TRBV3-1,CASSHMGQGSETQYF,TGTGCCAGCAGCCACATGGGACAGGGTTCGGAGACCCAGTACTTC
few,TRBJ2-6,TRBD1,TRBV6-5,CASSAGQGAGANVLTF,TGTGCCAGCAGCGCGGGACAGGGCGCCGGGGCCAACGTCCTGACTTTC
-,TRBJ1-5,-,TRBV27,CASSRLSGQPQHF,TGTGCCAGCAGTCGCCTCTCGGGGCAGCCCCAGCATTTT
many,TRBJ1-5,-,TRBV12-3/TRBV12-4,CASSSDIKPQHF,TGTGCCAGCAGTTCCGACATTAAGCCCCAGCATTTT
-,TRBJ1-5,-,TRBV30,CAWGGLGNQPQHF,TGTGCCTGGGGGGGCTTGGGCAATCAGCCCCAGCATTTT
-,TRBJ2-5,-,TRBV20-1,CSARDFPVDETQYF,TGCAGTGCTAGAGACTTCCCGGTTGATGAGACCCAGTACTTC
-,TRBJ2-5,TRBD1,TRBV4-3,CASSHGTGDGETQYF,TGCGCCAGCAGCCATGGGACAGGGGACGGCGAGACCCAGTACTTC
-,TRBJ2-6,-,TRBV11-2,CASRAFRGPGANVLTF,TGTGCCAGCAGGGCCTTCCGCGGGCCTGGGGCCAACGTCCTGACTTTC
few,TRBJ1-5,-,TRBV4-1,CASSQDPGTPQHF,TGCGCCAGCAGCCAAGATCCCGGCACGCCCCAGCATTTT
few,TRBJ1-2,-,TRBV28,CASSWIRDGYTF,TGTGCCAGCAGTTGGATCAGGGATGGCTACACCTTC
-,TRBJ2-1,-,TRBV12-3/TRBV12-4,CASRNTGGEHNEQFF,TGTGCCAGCAGAAACACAGGGGGGGAACACAATGAGCAGTTCTTC
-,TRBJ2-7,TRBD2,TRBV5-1,CASSYSIAGNSYEQYF,TGCGCCAGCAGCTACTCTATAGCGGGAAACTCCTACGAGCAGTACTTC
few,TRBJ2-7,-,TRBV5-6,CASSGAEQYF,TGTGCCAGCAGCGGGGCGGAGCAGTACTTC
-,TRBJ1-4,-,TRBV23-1,CASSQSTVAAVEKLFF,TGCGCCAGCAGTCAATCGACCGTTGCTGCGGTTGAAAAACTGTTTTTT
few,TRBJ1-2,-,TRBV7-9,CASSQTANYGYTF,TGTGCCAGCAGCCAGACAGCTAACTATGGCTACACCTTC
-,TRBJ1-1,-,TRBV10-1,CASSDPLLSMGF,TGCGCCAGCAGTGACCCTCTATTGTCTATGGGCTTT
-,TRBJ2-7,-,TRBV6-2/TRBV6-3,CASSSPGEQYF,TGTGCCAGCAGTTCACCGGGGGAGCAGTACTTC
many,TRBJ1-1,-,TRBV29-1,CSVELWSEAFF,TGCAGCGTTGAATTGTGGAGCGAAGCTTTCTTT
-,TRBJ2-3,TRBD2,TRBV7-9,CASSPGLAGVRDTQYF,TGTGCCAGCAGCCCCGGACTAGCGGGAGTCAGGGATACGCAGTATTTT
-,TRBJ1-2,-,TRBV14,CASSPSLRTASLSGYTF,TGTGCCAGCAGCCCCTCCCTCCGGACAGCGTCTCTGTCCGGCTACACCTTC
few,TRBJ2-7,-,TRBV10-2,CASRAGPTGSYEQYF,TGCGCCAGCAGGGCCGGGCCCACGGGCTCCTACGAGCAGTACTTC
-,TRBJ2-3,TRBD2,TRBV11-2,CASSFLAGGPRTDTQYF,TGTGCCAGCAGCTTCCTAGCGGGAGGGCCGCGCACAGATACGCAGTATTTT
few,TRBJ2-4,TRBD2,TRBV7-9,CASSHQLAGVPNIQYF,TGTGCCAGCAGCCATCAACTAGCGGGAGTGCCAAACATTCAGTACTTC
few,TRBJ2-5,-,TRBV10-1,CASSPAGAKETQYF,TGCGCCAGCAGTCCGGCCGGGGCTAAAGAGACCCAGTACTTC
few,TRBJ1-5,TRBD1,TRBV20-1,CSAPQGARNQPQHF,TGCAGTGCTCCGCAGGGGGCGCGTAATCAGCCCCAGCATTTT
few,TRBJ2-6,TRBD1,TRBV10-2,CASSRGLGSGANVLTF,TGCGCCAGCAGTAGGGGGCTCGGCTCTGGGGCCAACGTCCTGACTTTC
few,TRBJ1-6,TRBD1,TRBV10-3,CAIKGQDNSPLHF,TGTGCCATCAAGGGACAGGATAATTCACCCCTCCACTTT
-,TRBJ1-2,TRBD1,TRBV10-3,CAISADRVLNYGYTF,TGTGCCATCAGTGCGGACAGGGTCCTGAACTATGGCTACACCTTC
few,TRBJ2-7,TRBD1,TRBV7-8,CASRGGQGTIAFYEQYF,TGTGCCAGCAGGGGGGGACAGGGGACCATCGCCTTCTACGAGCAGTACTTC
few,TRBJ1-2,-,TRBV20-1,CSATHTSPYGYTF,TGCAGTGCTACCCACACTTCGCCCTATGGCTACACCTTC
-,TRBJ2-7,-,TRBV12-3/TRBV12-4,CASSGGTTYEQYF,TGTGCCAGCAGTGGCGGGACGACCTACGAGCAGTACTTC
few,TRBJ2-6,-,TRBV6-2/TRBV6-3,CASSQAGPAIGANVLTF,TGTGCCAGCAGCCAAGCGGGTCCGGCCATTGGGGCCAACGTCCTGACTTTC
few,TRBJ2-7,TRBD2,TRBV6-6,CASSYSWGGRDGEQYF,TGTGCCAGCAGTTACTCGTGGGGCGGGAGAGACGGCGAGCAGTACTTC
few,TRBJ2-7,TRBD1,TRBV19,CASSGQTGRWQYF,TGTGCCAGTAGTGGACAGACAGGGAGATGGCAGTACTTC
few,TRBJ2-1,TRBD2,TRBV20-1,CSARGAGLPPISSYNEQFF,TGCAGTGCTAGGGGAGCGGGGTTACCACCGATTAGCTCCTACAATGAGCAGTTCTTC
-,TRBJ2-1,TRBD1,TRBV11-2,CASSFQGQGAYNEQFF,TGTGCCAGCAGCTTCCAGGGACAGGGGGCCTACAATGAGCAGTTCTTC
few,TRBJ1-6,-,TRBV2,CASSEVTGKASPLHF,TGTGCCAGCAGTGAAGTCACAGGGAAGGCCTCACCCCTCCACTTT
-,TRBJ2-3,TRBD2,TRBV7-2,CASSPRTSLTDTQYF,TGTGCCAGCAGCCCCCGGACTAGCCTCACAGATACGCAGTATTTT
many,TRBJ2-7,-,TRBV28,CASSRAPEQYF,TGTGCCAGCTCCAGGGCTCCCGAGCAGTACTTC
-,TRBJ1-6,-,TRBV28,CASSPGGPLHF,TGTGCCAGCAGTCCCGGAGGGCCCCTCCACTTT
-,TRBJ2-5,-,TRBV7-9,CASSVGETQYF,TGTGCCAGCAGCGTAGGGGAGACCCAGTACTTC
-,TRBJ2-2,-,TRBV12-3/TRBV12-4,CASEGGTGELFF,TGTGCCAGCGAAGGGGGAACCGGGGAGCTGTTTTTT